A single sample is the source of the 4 T cell receptor beta chains below, sequenced in a study of T cell responses to AZD1222 COVID-19 vaccine. Sequencing was performed with immunoSEQ multiplex PCR; in TCRdb, only in-frame clones are kept and a portion is missing. The sample has around 81,000 clones, 85% to 95% seen once; the top ten hold roughly 8%. Sequenced material: peripheral blood, taken 28 days after the second AZD1222 dose. These TCRs come from an adult who received the AZD1222 COVID-19 vaccine.

The chain has TRBV30 and TRBJ1-5; 12 bases match TRBD1. The germline gives CDR1 GTSNPN, CDR2 SVGIG (reference sequence). The CDR3 covers 17 residues. V was clipped by 5 bases and J by 2 bases; unmatched bases: 10. Here the CDR3 DNA reads TGTGCCTGGGAAACGGGACAGGGGGCTTTTGGCAATCAGCCCCAGCATTTT. Translation gives CAWETGQGAFGNQPQHF.

This clone was seen more than once but under ten times. J is TRBJ2-1 and V is TRBV9, with TRBD2 matching 9 bases. Trimming cost V 7 bases and J 4 bases; bases outside gene matches: 6. This CDR3 contains 14 residues. Germline V gene data show CDR1 as SGDLS and CDR2 as YYNGEE. The CDR3 spells CASAGGRAYNEQFF. In DNA, the CDR3 is TGTGCCAGCGCGGGCGGGAGGGCGTACAATGAGCAGTTCTTC.

The chain joins TRBV3-1 (or the pseudogene TRBV3-2) to TRBJ2-7, with 7 bases that match TRBD1. CDR1 and CDR2 (germline): LGHDT, YNNKEL (reference sequence). V trimming: 1 base; J trimming: 2 bases; junction bases outside the gene matches: 8. There are 16 residues in the CDR3. The CDR3 loop is CASSQGGPGQAYEQYF. The CDR3 DNA sequence: TGTGCCAGCAGCCAAGGGGGCCCTGGACAGGCCTACGAGCAGTACTTC.

The gene calls are TRBV5-1 and TRBJ1-2, with a weak D call TRBD1 (6 bases). CDR3 length: 15 amino acids. Germline V gives CDR1 SGHRS, CDR2 YFSETQ. Trimming removed 4 bases at V and 6 bases at J, with 19 bases between. The CDR3 loop is CASSDGFSRGDGYTF. The CDR3 coding sequence is TGCGCCAGCAGCGACGGTTTCTCCAGGGGAGATGGCTACACCTTC.